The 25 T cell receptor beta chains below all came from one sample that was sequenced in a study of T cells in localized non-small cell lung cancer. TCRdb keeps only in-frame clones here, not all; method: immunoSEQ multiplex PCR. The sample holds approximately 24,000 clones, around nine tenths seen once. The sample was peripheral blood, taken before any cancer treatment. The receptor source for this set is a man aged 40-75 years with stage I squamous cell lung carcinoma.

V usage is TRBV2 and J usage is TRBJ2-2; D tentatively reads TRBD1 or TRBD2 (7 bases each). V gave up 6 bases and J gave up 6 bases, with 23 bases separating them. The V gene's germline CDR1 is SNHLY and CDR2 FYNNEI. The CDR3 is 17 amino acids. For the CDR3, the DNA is TGTGCCAGCAGAAAAGGACTAGGACAGGTCGGGCCCGGGGAGCTGTTTTTT. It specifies CASRKGLGQVGPGELFF.

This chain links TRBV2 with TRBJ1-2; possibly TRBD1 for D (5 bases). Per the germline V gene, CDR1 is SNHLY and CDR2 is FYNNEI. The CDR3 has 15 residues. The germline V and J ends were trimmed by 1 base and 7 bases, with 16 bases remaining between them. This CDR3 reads CASSEGQPLVVGYTF. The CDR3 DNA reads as TGTGCCAGCAGTGAAGGACAGCCCTTGGTCGTTGGCTACACCTTC.

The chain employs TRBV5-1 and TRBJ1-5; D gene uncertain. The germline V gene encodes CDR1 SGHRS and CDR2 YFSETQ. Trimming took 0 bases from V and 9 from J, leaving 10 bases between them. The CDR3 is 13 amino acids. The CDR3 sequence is CASSLEGFGPQHF. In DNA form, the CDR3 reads TGCGCCAGCAGCTTGGAGGGATTCGGGCCCCAGCATTTT.

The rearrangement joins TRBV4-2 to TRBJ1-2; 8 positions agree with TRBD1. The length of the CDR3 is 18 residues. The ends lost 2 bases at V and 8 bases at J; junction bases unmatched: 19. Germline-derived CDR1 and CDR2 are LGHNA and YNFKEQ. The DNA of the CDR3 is TGTGCCAGCAGCCAATTCCTTCCCCGACAGGGGAGCCGTTCAGGCTACACCTTC. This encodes CASSQFLPRQGSRSGYTF.

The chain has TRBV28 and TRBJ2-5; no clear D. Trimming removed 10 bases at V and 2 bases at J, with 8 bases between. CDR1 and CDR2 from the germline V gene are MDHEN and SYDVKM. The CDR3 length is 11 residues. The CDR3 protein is CATLGQETQYF. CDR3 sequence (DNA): TGTGCCACTCTCGGGCAAGAGACCCAGTACTTC.

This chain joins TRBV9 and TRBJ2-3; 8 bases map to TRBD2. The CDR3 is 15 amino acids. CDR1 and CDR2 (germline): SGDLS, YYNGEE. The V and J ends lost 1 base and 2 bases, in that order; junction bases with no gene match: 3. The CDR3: CASSVTSGFTDTQYF. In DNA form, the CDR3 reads TGTGCCAGCAGCGTAACTAGCGGATTCACAGATACGCAGTATTTT.

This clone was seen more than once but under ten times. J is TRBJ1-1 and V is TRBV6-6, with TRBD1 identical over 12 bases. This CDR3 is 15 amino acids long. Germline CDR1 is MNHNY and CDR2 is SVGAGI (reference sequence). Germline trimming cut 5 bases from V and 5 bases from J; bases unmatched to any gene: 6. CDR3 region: CASSLPGQGATEAFF. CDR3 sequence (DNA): TGTGCCAGCAGTCTGCCGGGACAGGGGGCGACTGAAGCTTTCTTT.

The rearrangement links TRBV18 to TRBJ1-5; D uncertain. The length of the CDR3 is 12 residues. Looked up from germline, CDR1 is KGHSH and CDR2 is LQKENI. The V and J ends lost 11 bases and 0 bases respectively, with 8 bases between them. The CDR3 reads CASKDSNQPQHF. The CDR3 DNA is TGTGCCTCCAAGGATAGCAATCAGCCCCAGCATTTT.

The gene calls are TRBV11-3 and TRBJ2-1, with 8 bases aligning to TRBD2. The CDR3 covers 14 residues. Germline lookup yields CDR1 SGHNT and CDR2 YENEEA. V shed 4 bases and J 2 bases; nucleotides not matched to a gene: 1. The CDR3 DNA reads TGTGCCAGCAGCTCGGGACTAGCCTACAATGAGCAGTTCTTC. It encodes CASSSGLAYNEQFF.

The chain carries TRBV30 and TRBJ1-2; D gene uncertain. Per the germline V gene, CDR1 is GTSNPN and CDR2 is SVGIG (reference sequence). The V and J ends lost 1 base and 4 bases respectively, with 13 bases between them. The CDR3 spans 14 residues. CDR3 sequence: CAWSDLPNSYGYTF. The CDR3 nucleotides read TGTGCCTGGAGTGACCTCCCAAATAGCTATGGCTACACCTTC.

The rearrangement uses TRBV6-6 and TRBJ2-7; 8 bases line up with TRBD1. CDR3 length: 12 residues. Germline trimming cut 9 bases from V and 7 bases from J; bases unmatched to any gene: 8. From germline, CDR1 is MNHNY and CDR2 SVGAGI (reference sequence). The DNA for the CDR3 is TGTGCCAGTCAGGGGGCACTATATGAGCAGTACTTC. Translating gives CASQGALYEQYF.

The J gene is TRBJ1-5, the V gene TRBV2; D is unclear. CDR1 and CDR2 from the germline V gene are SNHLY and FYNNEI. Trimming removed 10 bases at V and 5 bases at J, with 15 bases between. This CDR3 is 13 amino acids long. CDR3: CATRAGWDQPQHF. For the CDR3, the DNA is TGTGCCACCCGGGCAGGCTGGGATCAGCCCCAGCATTTT. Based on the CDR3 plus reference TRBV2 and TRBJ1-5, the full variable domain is EPEVTQTPSHQVTQMGQEVILRCVPISNHLYFYWYRQILGQKVEFLVSFYNNEISEKSEIFDDQFSVERPDGSNFTLKIRSTKLEDSAMYFCATRAGWDQPQHFGDGTRLSIL.

The CDR3: CASGSGNQETQYF. The CDR3, as DNA: TGTGCCAGCGGTAGCGGGAATCAAGAGACCCAGTACTTC. The chain recombines TRBV7-8 with TRBJ2-5; 8 bases align to TRBD2. The CDR3 loop spans 13 amino acids. Per germline, CDR1 SGHVS and CDR2 FQNEAQ. Trimming at V came to 8 bases and at J to 2 bases, leaving 4 bases not matched to a gene.

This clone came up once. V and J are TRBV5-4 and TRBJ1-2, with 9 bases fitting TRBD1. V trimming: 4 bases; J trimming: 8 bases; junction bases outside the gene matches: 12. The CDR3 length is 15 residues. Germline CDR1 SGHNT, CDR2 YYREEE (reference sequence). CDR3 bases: TGTGCCAGCAGCCCCCTAGGGGGACAGGGCTGGGGCTACACCTTC. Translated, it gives CASSPLGGQGWGYTF.

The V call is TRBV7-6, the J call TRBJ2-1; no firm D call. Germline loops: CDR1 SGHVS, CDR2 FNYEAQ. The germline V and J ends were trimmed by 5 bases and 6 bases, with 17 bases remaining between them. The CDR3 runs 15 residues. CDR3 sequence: CASSQRPAALNEQFF. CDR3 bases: TGTGCCAGCAGCCAGAGGCCGGCAGCCCTCAATGAGCAGTTCTTC.

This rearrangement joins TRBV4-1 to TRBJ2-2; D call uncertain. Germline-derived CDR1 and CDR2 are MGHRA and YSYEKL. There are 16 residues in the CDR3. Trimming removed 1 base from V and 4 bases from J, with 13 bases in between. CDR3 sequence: CASSQVLARTTGELFF. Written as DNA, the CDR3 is TGCGCCAGCAGCCAAGTTCTGGCCAGGACCACCGGGGAGCTGTTTTTT.

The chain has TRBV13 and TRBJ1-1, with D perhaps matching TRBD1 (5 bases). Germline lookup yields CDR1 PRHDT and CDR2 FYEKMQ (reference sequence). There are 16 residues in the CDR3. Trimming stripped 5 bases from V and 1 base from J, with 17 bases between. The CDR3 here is CASSPSGGGGNTEAFF. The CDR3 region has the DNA TGTGCCAGCAGCCCCTCCGGGGGGGGTGGGAACACTGAAGCTTTCTTT.

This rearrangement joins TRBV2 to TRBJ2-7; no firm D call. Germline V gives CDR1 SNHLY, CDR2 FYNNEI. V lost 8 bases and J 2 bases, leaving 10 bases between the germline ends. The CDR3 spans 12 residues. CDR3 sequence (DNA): TGTGCCAGCCGCCTGATAGCCTACGAGCAGTACTTC. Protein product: CASRLIAYEQYF.

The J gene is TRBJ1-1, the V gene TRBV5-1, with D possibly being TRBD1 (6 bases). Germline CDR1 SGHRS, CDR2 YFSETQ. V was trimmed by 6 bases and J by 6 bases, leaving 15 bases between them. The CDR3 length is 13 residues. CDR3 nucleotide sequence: TGCGCCAGCAAGGAGGGGGAGGTCTCTGAAGCTTTCTTT. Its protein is CASKEGEVSEAFF. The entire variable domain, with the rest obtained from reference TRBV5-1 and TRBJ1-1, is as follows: KAGVTQTPRYLIKTRGQQVTLSCSPISGHRSVSWYQQTPGQGLQFLFEYFSETQRNKGNFPGRFSGRQFSNSRSEMNVSTLELGDSALYLCASKEGEVSEAFFGQGTRLTVV.

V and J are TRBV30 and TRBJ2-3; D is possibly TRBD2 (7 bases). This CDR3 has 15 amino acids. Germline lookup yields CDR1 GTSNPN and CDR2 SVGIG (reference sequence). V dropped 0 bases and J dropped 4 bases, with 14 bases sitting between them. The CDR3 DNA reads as TGTGCCTGGAGTGTAGGGGGGGGGAACGCAGATACGCAGTATTTT. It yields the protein CAWSVGGGNADTQYF.

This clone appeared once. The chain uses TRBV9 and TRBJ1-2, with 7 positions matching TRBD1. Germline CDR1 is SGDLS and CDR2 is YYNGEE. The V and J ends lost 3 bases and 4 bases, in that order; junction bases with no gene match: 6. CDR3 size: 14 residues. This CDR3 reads CASSAAGTAYGYTF. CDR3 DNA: TGTGCCAGCAGCGCCGCCGGGACAGCCTATGGCTACACCTTC.

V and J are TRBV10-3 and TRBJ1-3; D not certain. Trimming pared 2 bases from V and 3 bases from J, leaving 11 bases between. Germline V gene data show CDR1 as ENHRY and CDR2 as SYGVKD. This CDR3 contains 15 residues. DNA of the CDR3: TGTGCCATCAGTGAGCCCTTGTCCTTTGGAAACACCATATATTTT. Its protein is CAISEPLSFGNTIYF.

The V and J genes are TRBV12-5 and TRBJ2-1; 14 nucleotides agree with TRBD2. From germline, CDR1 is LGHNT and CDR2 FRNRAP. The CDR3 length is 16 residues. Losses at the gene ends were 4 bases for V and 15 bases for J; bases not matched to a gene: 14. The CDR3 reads CASGSTLTSGGATLFF. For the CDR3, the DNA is TGTGCTAGTGGTTCCACATTGACTAGCGGGGGGGCAACTCTGTTCTTC.

CDR3 sequence: CASSLEGWGGYTF. The CDR3 DNA sequence: TGTGCCAGCAGCTTAGAGGGTTGGGGTGGCTACACCTTC. The chain is built from TRBV7-2 and TRBJ1-2, with D uncertain. The CDR3 contains 13 residues. CDR1 is SGHTA, CDR2 FQGNSA, per germline. Trimming removed 1 base from V and 7 bases from J, with 10 bases in between.

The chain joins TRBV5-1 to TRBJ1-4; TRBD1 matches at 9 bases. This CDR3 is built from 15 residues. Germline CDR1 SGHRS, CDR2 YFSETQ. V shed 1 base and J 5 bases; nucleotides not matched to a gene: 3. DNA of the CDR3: TGCGCCAGCAGCTTGTTTGGGACAGGGAATGAAAAACTGTTTTTT. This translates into CASSLFGTGNEKLFF.